This T cell receptor beta chain derives from a study of graft-versus-host responses after intestinal transplantation. Study context: Transplants given to recipients were multivisceral, liver-intestinal, or isolated intestinal. Overall study results and limits: High graft-versus-host to host-versus-graft clonal ratios were seen in allografts of patients with graft-donor T cell macrochimerism. Recipient marrow harbored GvH clones, some of which surfaced first in ileum or blood.

The V gene lost 4 bases and the J gene lost 0 bases, with 9 bases spanning the gap. Germline V CDR1 and CDR2: SEHNR, FQNEAQ (reference sequence). The CDR3 totals 14 residues. Turning to this clone: Its antigen is as yet unknown.

Libraries were prepared by immunoSEQ multiplex PCR; TCRdb keeps only in-frame clonotypes and omits some of them. The table lists about 120,000 clones, 85% to 95% of them singletons. V is TRBV7-9 and J is TRBJ1-1, with D unresolved. The source was unstimulated CD8+ T cells sorted from spleen or lymph node cells, collected before transplant. This TCR was sampled from a human donor who was the organ donor for an intestinal transplant. The CDR3 here is CASSSLPMNTEAFF. The CDR3 nucleotides read TGTGCCAGCAGCTCCCTCCCCATGAACACTGAAGCTTTCTTT.